This TCR beta chain originates from a study of CD8 T cells in ankylosing spondylitis. Findings and limits, study-wide: Apparently characteristic of ankylosing spondylitis blood was a TCR beta motif (roughly eight highly homologous variants). Researchers reportedly found disease-linked clones significantly enriched in matched ankylosing spondylitis synovial fluid. Disease-linked clones were found to be CD8+ and relatively rare in peripheral blood.

This clonotype showed up just a few times. The antigen is unknown. The CDR3 is 16 amino acids. Trimming at V came to 3 bases and at J to 4 bases, leaving 10 bases not matched to a gene. CDR1 and CDR2 from the germline V gene are MNHEY and SMNVEV (reference sequence). With molecular barcodes, quantitative 5'-RACE was used to make the TCR beta libraries. One entry per CDR3 protein results from TCRdb running MiXCR on the 5' RACE reads. The sample records over 600,000 distinct CDR3 sequences, around 20% being singletons. The origin of this receptor is a male donor with ankylosing spondylitis. Sequenced input: blood, either unsorted or a sorted T cell fraction (not recorded which). This chain joins TRBV27 and TRBJ2-7; 9 positions agree with TRBD1. DNA of the CDR3: TGTGCCAGCAGTTTCAAACCGGGACAGGGATTGTACGAGCAGTACTTC. Translation: CASSFKPGQGLYEQYF.